The following is a TCR beta chain sequence with its context. These data are taken from a study of T cell changes during pregnancy in multiple sclerosis. Repertoires were generated with immunoSEQ multiplex PCR, while TCRdb's copy carries only in-frame clones and drops some. The sample lists about 48,000 clones; over 85% were seen once. Trimming removed 3 bases from V and 0 bases from J, with 17 bases in between. CDR3 length equals 17 residues. The germline gives CDR1 SEHNR, CDR2 FQNEAQ (reference sequence). The chain recombines TRBV7-9 with TRBJ1-1; the D gene is possibly TRBD1 (5 bases). This specimen was CD4+ T cells from peripheral blood mononuclear cells, taken in the first trimester of pregnancy. The clonotype comes from a female donor with multiple sclerosis, enrolled in a pregnancy study. The CDR3 protein is CASSLSGGGRLNTEAFF. Here the CDR3 DNA reads TGTGCCAGCAGCTTGTCGGGGGGGGGACGCTTGAACACTGAAGCTTTCTTT.